The 15 T cell receptor beta chains given below trace back to one sample, sequenced in a study of T cell responses to AZD1222 COVID-19 vaccine. Here immunoSEQ multiplex PCR was the method, and the copy in TCRdb shows in-frame clones only, minus some. Found here are some 140,000 clones, around 93% of them singletons; the top ten hold 2.5% to 3.5%. This specimen was peripheral blood, taken on day 0 of AZD1222 vaccination. The source is an adult in good health.

The V and J genes are TRBV29-1 and TRBJ2-7; D tentatively fits TRBD1 or TRBD2 (5 bases each). This CDR3 is 11 amino acids long. Germline V CDR1 and CDR2: SQVTM, ANQGSEA. The V and J ends lost 7 bases and 3 bases respectively, with 10 bases between them. CDR3 protein: CSAGDGYEQYF. CDR3 DNA sequence: TGCAGCGCTGGGGACGGCTACGAGCAGTACTTC.

The genes are TRBV7-7 and TRBJ2-3, with unresolved D. The V end lost 0 bases, the J end lost 5 bases, and 6 bases lay between the germline ends. Germline V gene lookup returns CDR1 SSHAT and CDR2 FNYEAQ (reference sequence). This CDR3 contains 13 residues. The CDR3 nucleotides are TGTGCCAGCAGCTTAGCGGCTAGAGATACGCAGTATTTT. Its translation: CASSLAARDTQYF. The whole variable domain, filled in from reference TRBV7-7 and TRBJ2-3, reads GAGVSQSPRYKVTKRGQDVTLRCDPISSHATLYWYQQALGQGPEFLTYFNYEAQPDKSGLPSDRFSAERPEGSISTLTIQRTEQRDSAMYRCASSLAARDTQYFGPGTRLTVL.

The chain recombines TRBV5-4 with TRBJ2-5, with 8 bases aligning to TRBD2. The CDR3 contains 16 residues. Germline V CDR1 and CDR2: SGHNT, YYREEE (reference sequence). V shed 0 bases, J shed 4 bases, and the junction held 8 bases outside the gene matches. CDR3 sequence reads: CASSLVAGGAGETQYF. CDR3 in DNA: TGTGCCAGCAGCTTGGTGGCCGGGGGGGCCGGAGAGACCCAGTACTTC.

This sequence joins TRBV19 and TRBJ2-7; D call uncertain. The CDR3 has 12 amino acids. V lost 2 bases to trimming and J lost 4 bases, with 6 bases between them. In germline, CDR1 is LNHDA, CDR2 SQIVND (reference sequence). The CDR3 region has the DNA TGTGCCAGTAGTATACGTGGGTACGAGCAGTACTTC. Translation gives CASSIRGYEQYF. The variable domain in full, completed from reference TRBV19 and TRBJ2-7, reads DGGITQSPKYLFRKEGQNVTLSCEQNLNHDAMYWYRQDPGQGLRLIYYSQIVNDFQKGDIAEGYSVSREKKESFPLTVTSAQKNPTAFYLCASSIRGYEQYFGPGTRLTVT.

This chain uses TRBV4-1 with TRBJ2-5; possible D gene TRBD1, 5 bases. Germline V CDR1 and CDR2: MGHRA, YSYEKL. This CDR3 contains 15 residues. V shed 4 bases and J shed 5 bases, with 17 bases lying between them. Here the CDR3 reads CASSLYRSTRETQYF. CDR3 DNA sequence: TGCGCCAGCAGCCTTTACAGGTCCACCCGGGAGACCCAGTACTTC.

The V call is TRBV10-2, the J call TRBJ2-1; D is unresolved. The CDR3 extends over 12 amino acids. Per germline, CDR1 WSHSY and CDR2 SAAADI. V was trimmed by 7 bases and J by 10 bases, leaving 14 bases between them. The CDR3 sequence is CASTRLRQEQFF. The CDR3 coding sequence is TGCGCCAGCACCCGACTCCGGCAGGAGCAGTTCTTC.

V is TRBV5-1 and J is TRBJ1-1; D is undetermined. V was clipped by 4 bases and J by 5 bases, with 15 bases between them. The CDR3 totals 14 residues. Germline-derived CDR1 and CDR2 are SGHRS and YFSETQ. Written as DNA, the CDR3 is TGCGCCAGCAGCGGCTCTAAACGAGGGACTGAAGCTTTCTTT. Encoded protein: CASSGSKRGTEAFF.

The V gene is TRBV9, the J gene TRBJ2-3; 8 nucleotides match TRBD2. Per the germline V gene, CDR1 is SGDLS and CDR2 is YYNGEE. J lost 4 bases, V lost 4 bases, and 11 bases had no gene match. The CDR3 has 16 amino acids. CDR3 DNA sequence: TGTGCCAGCAGCCTCGGGGGGGCCGTAGCTTCAGATACGCAGTATTTT. Its translation is CASSLGGAVASDTQYF.

The chain has TRBV19 and TRBJ1-2; no clear D gene. Per germline, CDR1 LNHDA and CDR2 SQIVND (reference sequence). Between the trimmed V and J ends, which lost 5 bases and 5 bases, there was a span of 9 bases. The CDR3 extends over 12 amino acids. The CDR3 DNA sequence: TGTGCCAGTAGTCCCTACACTTATGGCTACACCTTC. It translates to CASSPYTYGYTF.

The CDR3 bases are TGCGCCAGCAGTCCCCGGGACGTCCACACTGAAGCTTTCTTT. Residues: CASSPRDVHTEAFF. The chain couples TRBV10-1 to TRBJ1-1; perhaps TRBD1 as D (5 bases). Germline CDR1 and CDR2: WNHNN and SYGVQD (reference sequence). V gave up 5 bases and J gave up 3 bases, with 13 bases separating them. The CDR3 extends over 14 amino acids.

The V and J genes are TRBV21-1 and TRBJ1-1. TRBV21-1 is assigned pseudogene status. The CDR3 is 12 amino acids. The CDR3 here is CASSGMRSEAFF. CDR3 nucleotide sequence: TGTGCCAGCAGCGGAATGAGATCTGAAGCTTTCTTT.

This clone is a singleton in its sample. Written as DNA, the CDR3 is TGTGCCAGTAGATGGGCGGATCCGCCTATAGGCGAGCAGTACTTC. It is translated as CASRWADPPIGEQYF. The chain is built from TRBV19 and TRBJ2-7; D is unresolved. The CDR3 is 15 amino acids. V was trimmed by 6 bases and J by 6 bases, leaving 21 bases between them. Germline CDR1 reads LNHDA; CDR2 reads SQIVND (reference sequence).

The rearrangement joins TRBV27 to TRBJ1-6; D remains unclear. Between the trimmed V and J ends, which lost 8 bases and 6 bases, there was a span of 5 bases. CDR1 and CDR2 (germline): MNHEY, SMNVEV (reference sequence). The length of the CDR3 is 11 residues. CDR3 bases: TGTGCCAGCGGGTTTAATTCACCCCTCCACTTT. It encodes CASGFNSPLHF.

The chain joins TRBV7-9 to TRBJ2-3, with TRBD1 as a possible D gene (6 bases). This CDR3 is built from 14 residues. CDR1 SEHNR and CDR2 FQNEAQ come from the germline V gene (reference sequence). Trimming cost V 3 bases and J 5 bases, with 12 bases left between them. This chain's CDR3 is CASSFGGAEDTQYF. The DNA for the CDR3 is TGTGCCAGCAGCTTTGGGGGCGCGGAAGATACGCAGTATTTT.

The chain combines TRBV4-2 with TRBJ2-1; 8 positions match TRBD2. The length of the CDR3 is 16 residues. Germline lookup yields CDR1 LGHNA and CDR2 YNFKEQ. Trimming at V came to 0 bases and at J to 4 bases, leaving 5 bases not matched to a gene. CDR3 region: CASSQEAGAGYNEQFF. The CDR3 region has the DNA TGTGCCAGCAGCCAAGAAGCGGGAGCTGGGTACAATGAGCAGTTCTTC.